The sample holds one count of the clone carrying this TCR beta chain. As yet, its antigen is unknown. This sample was taken from a study of shared clonotypes between healthy human individuals. Overall study findings and caveats: Sorted-subset samples were not fully sequenced, rarefaction indicated.

Only Caucasian adults living in Nashville, Tennessee served as donors. Memory CD4+ cells were the fraction left after CD45RA+ naive selection. Per the original methods: ImmunoSEQ gave junction-only sequences without quality scores, so filtering differed. Profiled with immunoSEQ multiplex PCR; TCRdb holds only in-frame clones, not every one. That table gives V, J and clone size, and the DNA gave D and trimming. Of around 600,000 clones in the sample, less than 98% were seen once. This CDR3 has 16 residues. From germline, CDR1 is ENHRY and CDR2 SYGVKD. With 2 bases clipped from V and 2 bases from J, the junction kept 3 bases outside the gene matches.

Sequenced material: naive CD4+ T cells sorted from blood. As to subset: CD45RA+ positively selected. The chain has TRBV10-3 and TRBJ2-2; 9 bases map to TRBD2. The source is a woman aged 25-40 years in good health. The CDR3 sequence is CAISEGGRGNTGELFF. CDR3 in DNA: TGTGCCATCAGTGAGGGCGGGAGGGGAAACACCGGGGAGCTGTTTTTT.